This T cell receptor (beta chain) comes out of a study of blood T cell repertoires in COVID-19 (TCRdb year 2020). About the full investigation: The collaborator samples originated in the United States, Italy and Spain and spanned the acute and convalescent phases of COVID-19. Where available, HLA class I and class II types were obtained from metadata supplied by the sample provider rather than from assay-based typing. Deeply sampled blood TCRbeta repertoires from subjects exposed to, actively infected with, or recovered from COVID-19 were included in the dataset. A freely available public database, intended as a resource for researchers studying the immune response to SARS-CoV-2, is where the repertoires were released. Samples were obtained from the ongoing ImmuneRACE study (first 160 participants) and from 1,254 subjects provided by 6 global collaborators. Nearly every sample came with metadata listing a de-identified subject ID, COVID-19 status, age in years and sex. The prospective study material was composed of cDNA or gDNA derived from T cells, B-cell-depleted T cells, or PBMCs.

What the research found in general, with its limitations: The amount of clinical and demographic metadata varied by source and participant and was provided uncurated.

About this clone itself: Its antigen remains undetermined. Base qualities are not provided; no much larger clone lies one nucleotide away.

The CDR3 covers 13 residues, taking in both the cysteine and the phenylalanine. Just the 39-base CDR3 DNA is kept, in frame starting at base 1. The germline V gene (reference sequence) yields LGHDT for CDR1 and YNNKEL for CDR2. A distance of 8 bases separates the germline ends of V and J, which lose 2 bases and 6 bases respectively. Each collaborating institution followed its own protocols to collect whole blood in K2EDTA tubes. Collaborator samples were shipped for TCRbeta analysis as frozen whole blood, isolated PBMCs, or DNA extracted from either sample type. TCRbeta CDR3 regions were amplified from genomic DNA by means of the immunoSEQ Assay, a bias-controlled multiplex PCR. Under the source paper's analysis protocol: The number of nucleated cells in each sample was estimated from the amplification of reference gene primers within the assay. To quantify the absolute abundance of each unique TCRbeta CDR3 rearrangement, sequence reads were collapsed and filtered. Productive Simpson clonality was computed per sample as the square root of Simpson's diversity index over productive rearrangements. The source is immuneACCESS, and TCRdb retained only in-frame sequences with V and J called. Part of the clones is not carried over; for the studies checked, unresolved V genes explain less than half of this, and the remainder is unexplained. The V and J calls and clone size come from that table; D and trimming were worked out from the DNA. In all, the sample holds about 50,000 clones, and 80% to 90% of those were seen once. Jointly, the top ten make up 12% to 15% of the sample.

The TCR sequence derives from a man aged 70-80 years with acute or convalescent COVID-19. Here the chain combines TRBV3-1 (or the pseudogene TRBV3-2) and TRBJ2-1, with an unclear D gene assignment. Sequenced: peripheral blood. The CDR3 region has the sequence CASSQSRGNEQFF. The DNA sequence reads TGTGCCAGCAGCCAAAGCCGAGGCAATGAGCAGTTCTTC.